This T cell receptor beta chain is drawn from a study of blood T cell repertoires in COVID-19. Study summary: Sites in the United States, Italy and Spain provided acute and convalescent COVID-19 samples. PBMCs, B-cell-depleted T cells, or T cells were the source of the cDNA or gDNA that made up the material.

The CDR3 runs to 14 residues. Germline trimming cut 0 bases from V and 7 bases from J; bases unmatched to any gene: 1. Germline assignment: CDR1 SGHRS and CDR2 YFSETQ. As handled by the study authors: Estimation of nucleated cell counts relied on the amplification of reference gene primers. Repertoires were generated with immunoSEQ multiplex PCR, while TCRdb's copy carries only in-frame clones and drops some. V and J calls and clone size are copied from that table; D and trimming were computed from the DNA. Of around 210,000 clones listed, 80% to 90% are singletons. The TCR was taken from a human donor in a cohort sampled during active COVID-19. Sequenced material: peripheral blood. J is TRBJ1-6 and V is TRBV5-1, with TRBD1 matching 7 bases. The CDR3 reads CASSLVTGNSPLHF. In DNA form, the CDR3 reads TGCGCCAGCAGCTTGGTGACAGGGAATTCACCCCTCCACTTT.